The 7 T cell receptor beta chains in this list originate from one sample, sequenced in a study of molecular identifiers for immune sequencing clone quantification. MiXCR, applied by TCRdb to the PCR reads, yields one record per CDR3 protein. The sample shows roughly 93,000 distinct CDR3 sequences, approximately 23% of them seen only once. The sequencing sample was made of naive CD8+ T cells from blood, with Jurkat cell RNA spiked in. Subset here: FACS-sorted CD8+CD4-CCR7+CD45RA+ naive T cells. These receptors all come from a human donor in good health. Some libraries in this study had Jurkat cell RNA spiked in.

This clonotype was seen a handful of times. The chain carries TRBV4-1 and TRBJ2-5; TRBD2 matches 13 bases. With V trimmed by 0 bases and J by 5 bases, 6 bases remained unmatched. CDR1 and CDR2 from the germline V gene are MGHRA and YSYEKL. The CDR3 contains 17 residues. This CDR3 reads CASSQERLAGGLETQYF. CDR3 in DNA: TGCGCCAGCAGCCAAGAGAGACTAGCGGGGGGCCTGGAGACCCAGTACTTC.

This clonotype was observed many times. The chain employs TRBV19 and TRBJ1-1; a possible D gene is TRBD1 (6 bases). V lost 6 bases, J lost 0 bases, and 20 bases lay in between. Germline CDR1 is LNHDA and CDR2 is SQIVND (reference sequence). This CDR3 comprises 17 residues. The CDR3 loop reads CASSSWVGAGMNTEAFF. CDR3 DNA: TGTGCCAGTAGCTCCTGGGTGGGGGCAGGGATGAACACTGAAGCTTTCTTT.

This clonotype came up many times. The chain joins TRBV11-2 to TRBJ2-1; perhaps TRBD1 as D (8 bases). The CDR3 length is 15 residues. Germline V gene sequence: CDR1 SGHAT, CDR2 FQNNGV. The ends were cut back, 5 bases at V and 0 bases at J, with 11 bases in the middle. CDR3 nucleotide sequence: TGTGCCAGCAGCAGCGGGACAGGCTCCTACAATGAGCAGTTCTTC. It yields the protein CASSSGTGSYNEQFF.

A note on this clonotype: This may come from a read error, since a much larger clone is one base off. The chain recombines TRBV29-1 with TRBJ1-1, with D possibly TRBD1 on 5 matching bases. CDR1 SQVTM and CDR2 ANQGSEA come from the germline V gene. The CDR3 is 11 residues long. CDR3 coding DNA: TGCAGCGTTTACAGGAACACTGAAGCTCTCTTT. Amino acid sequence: CSVYRNTEALF.

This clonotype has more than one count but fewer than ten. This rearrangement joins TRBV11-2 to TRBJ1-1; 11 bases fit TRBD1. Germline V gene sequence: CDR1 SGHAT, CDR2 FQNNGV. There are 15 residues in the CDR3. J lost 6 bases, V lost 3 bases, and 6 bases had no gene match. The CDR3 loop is CASSFLGQGAAEAFF. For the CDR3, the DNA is TGTGCCAGCAGCTTTCTAGGACAGGGGGCCGCTGAAGCTTTCTTT.

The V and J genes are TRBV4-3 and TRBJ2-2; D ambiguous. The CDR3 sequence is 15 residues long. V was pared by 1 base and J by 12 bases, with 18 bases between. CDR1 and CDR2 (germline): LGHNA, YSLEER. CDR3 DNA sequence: TGCGCCAGCAGCCAAGTCAGAATTGAACCTCGGAAGCTGTTTTTT. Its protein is CASSQVRIEPRKLFF.

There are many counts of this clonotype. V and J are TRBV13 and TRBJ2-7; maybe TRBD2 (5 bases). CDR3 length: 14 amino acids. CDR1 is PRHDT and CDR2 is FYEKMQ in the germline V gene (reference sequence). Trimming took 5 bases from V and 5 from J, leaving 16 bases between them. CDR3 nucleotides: TGTGCCAGCAGCCCTTCCCCGGGGATCCACGAGCAGTACTTC. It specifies CASSPSPGIHEQYF.